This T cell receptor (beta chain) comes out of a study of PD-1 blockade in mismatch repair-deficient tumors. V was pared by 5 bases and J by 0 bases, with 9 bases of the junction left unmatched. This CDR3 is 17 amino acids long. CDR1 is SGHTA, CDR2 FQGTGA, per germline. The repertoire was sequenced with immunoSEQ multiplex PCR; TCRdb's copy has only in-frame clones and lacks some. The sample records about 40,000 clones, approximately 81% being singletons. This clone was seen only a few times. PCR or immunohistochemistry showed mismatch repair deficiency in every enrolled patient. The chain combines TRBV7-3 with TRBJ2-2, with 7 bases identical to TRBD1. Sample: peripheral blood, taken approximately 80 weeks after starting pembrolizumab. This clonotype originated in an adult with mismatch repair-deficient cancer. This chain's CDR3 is CASSPRDSGSNTGELFF. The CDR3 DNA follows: TGTGCCAGCAGCCCCCGGGACAGTGGTTCGAACACCGGGGAGCTGTTTTTT.